Detailed here is one T cell receptor beta chain. The authors' processing: It was from reference gene primer amplification that nucleated cell counts were estimated. Sequencing was performed with immunoSEQ multiplex PCR; in TCRdb, only in-frame clones are kept and a portion is missing. For V, J and clone size, that table is used; D and trimming come from the DNA. The sample includes 60,000 to 65,000 clones, 84% of them seen just once. There are 16 residues in the CDR3. V lost 2 bases and J lost 3; bases outside the gene matches: 5. Germline loops: CDR1 KGHSH, CDR2 LQKENI. This entry is derived from a study of blood T cell repertoires in COVID-19. Study-wide context: COVID-19 samples, acute and convalescent, were from the United States, Italy and Spain. PBMCs, B-cell-depleted T cells, or T cells provided the cDNA or gDNA that made up the material.

What was sequenced was peripheral blood. J is TRBJ1-3 and V is TRBV18, with 9 positions matching TRBD1. This sequence was found in a woman in her fifties or sixties with acute or convalescent COVID-19. In nucleotides, the CDR3 is TGTGCCAGCTCACCAAGGGACAGGGTGGATGGAAACACCATATATTTT. Translation gives CASSPRDRVDGNTIYF.